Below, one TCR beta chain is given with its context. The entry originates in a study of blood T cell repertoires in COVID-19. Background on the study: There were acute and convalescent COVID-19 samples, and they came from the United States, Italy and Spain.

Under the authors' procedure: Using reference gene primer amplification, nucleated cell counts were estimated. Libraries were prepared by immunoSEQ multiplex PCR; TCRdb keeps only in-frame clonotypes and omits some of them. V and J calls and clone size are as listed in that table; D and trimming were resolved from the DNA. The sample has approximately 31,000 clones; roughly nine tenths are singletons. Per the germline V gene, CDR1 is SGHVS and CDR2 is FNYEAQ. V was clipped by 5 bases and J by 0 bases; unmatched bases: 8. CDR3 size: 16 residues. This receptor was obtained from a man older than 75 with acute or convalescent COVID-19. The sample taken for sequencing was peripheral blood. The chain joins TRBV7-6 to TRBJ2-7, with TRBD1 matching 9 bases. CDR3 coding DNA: TGTGCCAGCAGCCGCACGGGACAGGGACACTCCTACGAGCAGTACTTC. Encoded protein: CASSRTGQGHSYEQYF.